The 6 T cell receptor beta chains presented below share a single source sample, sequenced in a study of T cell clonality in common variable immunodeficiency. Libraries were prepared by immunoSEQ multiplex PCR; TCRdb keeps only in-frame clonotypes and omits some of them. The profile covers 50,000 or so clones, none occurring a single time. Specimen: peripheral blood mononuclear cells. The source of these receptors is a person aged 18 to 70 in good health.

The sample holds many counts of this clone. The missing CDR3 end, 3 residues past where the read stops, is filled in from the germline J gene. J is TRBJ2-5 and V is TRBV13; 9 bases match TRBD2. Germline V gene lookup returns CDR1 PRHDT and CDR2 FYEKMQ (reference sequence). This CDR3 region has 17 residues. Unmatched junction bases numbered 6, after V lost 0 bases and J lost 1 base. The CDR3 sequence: CASSLGPAGGLQETQYF. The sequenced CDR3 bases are TGTGCCAGCAGCTTAGGCCCGGCGGGGGGGCTCCAAGAGACC.

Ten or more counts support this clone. Partial CDR3 DNA: TGCGCCAGCAGCGTGACAGGGCGGGGTGAG. Amino acids: CASSVTGRGE. The entire CDR3 sequence reads CASSVTGRGEQFF. This chain uses TRBV5-1 with TRBJ2-1; weak D call: TRBD1 (7 bases). Read sequence stops 3 residues before the CDR3 end, and the germline J gene provides the missing end. CDR1 and CDR2 (germline): SGHRS, YFSETQ. The CDR3 has 13 residues. Trimming pared 4 bases from V and 9 bases from J, leaving 14 bases between.

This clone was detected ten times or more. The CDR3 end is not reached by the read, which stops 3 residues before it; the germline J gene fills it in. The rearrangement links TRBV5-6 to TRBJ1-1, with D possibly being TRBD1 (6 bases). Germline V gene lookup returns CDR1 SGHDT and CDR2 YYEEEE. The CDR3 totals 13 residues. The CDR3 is CASSPGRDIEAFF. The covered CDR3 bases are TGTGCCAGCAGCCCCGGACGGGACATAGAA. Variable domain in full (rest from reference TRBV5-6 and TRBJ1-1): DAGVTQSPTHLIKTRGQQVTLRCSPKSGHDTVSWYQQALGQGPQFIFQYYEEEERQRGNFPDRFSGHQFPNYSSELNVNALLLGDSALYLCASSPGRDIEAFFGQGTRLTVV.

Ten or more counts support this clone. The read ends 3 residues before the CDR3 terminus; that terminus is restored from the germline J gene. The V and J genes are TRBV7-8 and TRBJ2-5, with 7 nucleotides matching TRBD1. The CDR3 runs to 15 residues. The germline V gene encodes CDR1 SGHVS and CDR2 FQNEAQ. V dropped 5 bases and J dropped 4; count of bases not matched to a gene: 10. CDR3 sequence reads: CASSHRGPVGETQYF. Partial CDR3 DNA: TGTGCCAGCAGCCACAGGGGCCCCGTGGGAGAGACC.

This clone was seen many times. The CDR3 region is CSVEGDRVSNYGYTF. The CDR3 bases that were read are TGCAGCGTTGAAGGAGACAGGGTTTCCAACTATGGC. The chain joins TRBV29-1 to TRBJ1-2, with 7 bases fitting TRBD1. Read coverage stops 3 residues before the CDR3 terminus; the germline J gene supplies the remainder. The CDR3 is 15 amino acids. Germline V gene sequence: CDR1 SQVTM, CDR2 ANQGSEA. V was clipped by 1 base and J by 2 bases; unmatched bases: 7.

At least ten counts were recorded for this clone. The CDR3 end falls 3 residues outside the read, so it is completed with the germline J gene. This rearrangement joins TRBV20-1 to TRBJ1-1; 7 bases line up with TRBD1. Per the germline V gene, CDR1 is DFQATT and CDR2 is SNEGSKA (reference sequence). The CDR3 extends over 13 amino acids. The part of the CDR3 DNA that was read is TGCAGTGCTAGAGACCCGTCCAGGGGGGAA. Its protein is CSARDPSRGE. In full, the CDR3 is CSARDPSRGEAFF.